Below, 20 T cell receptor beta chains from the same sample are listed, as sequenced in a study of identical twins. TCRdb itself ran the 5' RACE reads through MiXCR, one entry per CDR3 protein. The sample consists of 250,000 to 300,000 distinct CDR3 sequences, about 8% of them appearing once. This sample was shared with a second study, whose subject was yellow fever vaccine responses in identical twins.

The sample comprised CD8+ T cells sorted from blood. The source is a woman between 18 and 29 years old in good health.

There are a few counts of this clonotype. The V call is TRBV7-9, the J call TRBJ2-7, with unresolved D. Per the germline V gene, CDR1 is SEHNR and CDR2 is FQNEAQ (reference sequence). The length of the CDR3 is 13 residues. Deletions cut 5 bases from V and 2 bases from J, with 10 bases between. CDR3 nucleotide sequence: TGTGCCAGCAGCCCGACGGAAACCTACGAGCAGTACTTC. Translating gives CASSPTETYEQYF.

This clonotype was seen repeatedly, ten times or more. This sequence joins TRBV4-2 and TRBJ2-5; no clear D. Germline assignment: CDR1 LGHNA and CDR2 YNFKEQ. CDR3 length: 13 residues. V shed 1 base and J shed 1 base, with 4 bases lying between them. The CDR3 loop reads CASSQGIQETQYF. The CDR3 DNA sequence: TGTGCCAGCAGCCAAGGGATCCAAGAGACCCAGTACTTC.

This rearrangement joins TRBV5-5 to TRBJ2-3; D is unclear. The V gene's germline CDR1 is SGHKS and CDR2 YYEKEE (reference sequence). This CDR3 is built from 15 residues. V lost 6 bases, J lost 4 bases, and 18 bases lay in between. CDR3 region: CASILTSSYADTQYF. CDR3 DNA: TGTGCCAGCATCCTGACATCCAGTTATGCAGATACGCAGTATTTT.

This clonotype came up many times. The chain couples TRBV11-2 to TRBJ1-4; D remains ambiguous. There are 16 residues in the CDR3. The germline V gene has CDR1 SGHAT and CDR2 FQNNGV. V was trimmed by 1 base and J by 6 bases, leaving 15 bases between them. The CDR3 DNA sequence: TGTGCCAGCAGCTTAGTTCCAGCGCCGGTAGATGAAAAACTGTTTTTT. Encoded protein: CASSLVPAPVDEKLFF.

The CDR3 reads CASTKARGGPSTDTQYF. For the CDR3, the DNA is TGTGCCAGCACCAAGGCTCGCGGGGGGCCTAGCACAGATACGCAGTATTTT. This sequence joins TRBV4-2 and TRBJ2-3; 8 bases align to TRBD2. CDR1 and CDR2 from the germline V gene are LGHNA and YNFKEQ. There are 17 residues in the CDR3. J gave up 0 bases and V 7 bases, and 12 bases lay outside the gene matches.

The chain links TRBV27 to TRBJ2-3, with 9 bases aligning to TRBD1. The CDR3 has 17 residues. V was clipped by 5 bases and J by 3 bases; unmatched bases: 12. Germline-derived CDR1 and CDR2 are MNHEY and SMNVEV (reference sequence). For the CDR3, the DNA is TGTGCCAGCAGTCCCTTCCTCGACAGGGGGGGGACAGATACGCAGTATTTT. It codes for CASSPFLDRGGTDTQYF.

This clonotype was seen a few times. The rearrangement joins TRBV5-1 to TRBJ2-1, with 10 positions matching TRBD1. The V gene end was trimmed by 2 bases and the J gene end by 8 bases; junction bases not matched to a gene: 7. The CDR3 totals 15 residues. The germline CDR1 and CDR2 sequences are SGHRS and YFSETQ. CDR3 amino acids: CASSLGDRGFDEQFF. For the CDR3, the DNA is TGCGCCAGCAGCTTAGGGGACAGGGGTTTTGATGAGCAGTTCTTC.

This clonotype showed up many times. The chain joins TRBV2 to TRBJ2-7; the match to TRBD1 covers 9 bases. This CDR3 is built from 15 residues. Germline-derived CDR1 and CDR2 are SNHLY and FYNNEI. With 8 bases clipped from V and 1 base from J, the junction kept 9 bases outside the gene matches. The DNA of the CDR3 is TGTGCCAGCGAAGGTTTGACAGGGGGTTCCTACGAGCAGTACTTC. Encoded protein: CASEGLTGGSYEQYF.

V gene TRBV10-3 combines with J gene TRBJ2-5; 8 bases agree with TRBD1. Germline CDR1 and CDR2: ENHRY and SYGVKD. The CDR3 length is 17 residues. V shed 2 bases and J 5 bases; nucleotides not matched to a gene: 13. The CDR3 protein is CAISETQAGQGWETQYF. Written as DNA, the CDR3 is TGTGCCATCAGTGAGACTCAAGCTGGACAGGGATGGGAGACCCAGTACTTC.

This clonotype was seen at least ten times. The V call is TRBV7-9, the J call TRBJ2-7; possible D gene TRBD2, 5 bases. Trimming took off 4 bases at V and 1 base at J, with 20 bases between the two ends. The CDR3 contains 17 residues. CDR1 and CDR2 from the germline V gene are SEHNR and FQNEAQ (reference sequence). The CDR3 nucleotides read TGTGCCAGCAGCTCAATAAAGTCGGGGTCAGGATCCTACGAGCAGTACTTC. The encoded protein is CASSSIKSGSGSYEQYF.

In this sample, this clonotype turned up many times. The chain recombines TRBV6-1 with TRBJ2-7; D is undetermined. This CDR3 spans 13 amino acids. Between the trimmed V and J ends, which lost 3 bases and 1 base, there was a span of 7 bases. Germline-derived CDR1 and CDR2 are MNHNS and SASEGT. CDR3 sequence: CASSDGISYEQYF. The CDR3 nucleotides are TGTGCCAGCAGTGATGGCATATCCTACGAGCAGTACTTC.

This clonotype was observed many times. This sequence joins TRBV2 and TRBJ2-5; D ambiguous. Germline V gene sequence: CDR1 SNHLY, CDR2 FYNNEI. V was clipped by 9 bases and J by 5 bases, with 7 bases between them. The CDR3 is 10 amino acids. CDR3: CARSRETQYF. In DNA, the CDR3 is TGTGCCAGGTCCAGGGAGACCCAGTACTTC.

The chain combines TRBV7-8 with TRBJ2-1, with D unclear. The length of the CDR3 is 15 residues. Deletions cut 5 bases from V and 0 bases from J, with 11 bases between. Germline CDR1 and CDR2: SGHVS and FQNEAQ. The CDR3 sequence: CASSPSAGSYNEQFF. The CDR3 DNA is TGTGCCAGCAGCCCATCCGCAGGCTCCTACAATGAGCAGTTCTTC.

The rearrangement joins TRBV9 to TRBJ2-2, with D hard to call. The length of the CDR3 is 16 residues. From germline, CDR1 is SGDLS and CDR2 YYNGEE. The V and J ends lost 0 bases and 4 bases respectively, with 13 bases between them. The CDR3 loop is CASSVGGRTGTGELFF. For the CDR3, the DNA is TGTGCCAGCAGCGTAGGAGGTCGGACGGGCACCGGGGAGCTGTTTTTT.

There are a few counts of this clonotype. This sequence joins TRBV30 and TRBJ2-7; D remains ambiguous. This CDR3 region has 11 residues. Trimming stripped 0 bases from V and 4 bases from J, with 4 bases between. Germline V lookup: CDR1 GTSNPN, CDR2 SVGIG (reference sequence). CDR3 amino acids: CAWSVGYEQYF. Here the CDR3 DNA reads TGTGCCTGGAGTGTTGGTTACGAGCAGTACTTC.

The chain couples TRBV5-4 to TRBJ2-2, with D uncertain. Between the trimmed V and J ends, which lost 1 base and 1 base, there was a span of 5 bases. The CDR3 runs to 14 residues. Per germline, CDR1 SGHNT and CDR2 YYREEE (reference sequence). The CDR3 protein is CASSLPMNTGELFF. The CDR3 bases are TGTGCCAGCAGCTTGCCTATGAACACCGGGGAGCTGTTTTTT.

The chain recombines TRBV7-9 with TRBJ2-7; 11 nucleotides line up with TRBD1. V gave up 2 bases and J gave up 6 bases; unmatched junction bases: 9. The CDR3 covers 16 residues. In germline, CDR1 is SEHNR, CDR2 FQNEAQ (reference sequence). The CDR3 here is CASSLFEDRGRPEQYF. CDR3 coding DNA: TGTGCCAGCAGCTTATTCGAGGACAGGGGGCGACCCGAGCAGTACTTC.

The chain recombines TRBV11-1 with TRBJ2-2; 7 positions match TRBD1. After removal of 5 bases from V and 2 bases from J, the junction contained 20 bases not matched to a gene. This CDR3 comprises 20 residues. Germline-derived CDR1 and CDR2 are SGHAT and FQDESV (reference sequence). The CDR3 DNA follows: TGTGCCAGCAGCCCGAGGGACAGAACCACTCCCCCCCTTAACACCGGGGAGCTGTTTTTT. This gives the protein CASSPRDRTTPPLNTGELFF.

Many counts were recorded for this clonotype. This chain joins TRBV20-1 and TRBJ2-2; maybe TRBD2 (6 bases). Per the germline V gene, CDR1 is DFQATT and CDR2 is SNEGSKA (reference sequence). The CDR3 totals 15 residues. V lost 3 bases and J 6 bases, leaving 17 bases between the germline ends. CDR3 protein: CSASRIAVESGELFF. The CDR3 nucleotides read TGCAGTGCTAGTCGGATAGCGGTCGAGTCCGGGGAGCTGTTTTTT.

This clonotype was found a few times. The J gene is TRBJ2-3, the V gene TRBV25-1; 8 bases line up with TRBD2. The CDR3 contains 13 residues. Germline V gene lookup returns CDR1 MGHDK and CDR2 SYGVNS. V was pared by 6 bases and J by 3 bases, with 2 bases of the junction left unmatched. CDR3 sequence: CASRAGGTDTQYF. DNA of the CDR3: TGTGCCAGCAGGGCGGGGGGAACAGATACGCAGTATTTT.